This T cell receptor (beta chain) emerged from a study of blood T cell repertoires in COVID-19. The overall study: Acute-phase and convalescent COVID-19 samples originated in the United States, Italy and Spain. T cells, B-cell-depleted T cells, or PBMCs provided the cDNA or gDNA that served as material.

The CDR3 spans 14 residues. V was cut by 1 base and J by 4 bases, with 8 bases left in between. Germline V lookup: CDR1 SGHTA, CDR2 FQGNSA. This clone has just a few counts. This same CDR3 is encoded by further DNA sequences in the sample. Authors' analysis steps: Counts of nucleated cells, estimated from reference gene primer amplification, were obtained. Clones were read by immunoSEQ multiplex PCR, and TCRdb kept only the in-frame ones, dropping some. V, J and clone size are taken as reported in that table, and D and trimming were inferred from the DNA itself. The table shows 45,000 to 50,000 clones, with 77% occurring only once.

The receptor comes from a human donor with active or convalescent COVID-19. The donor label of this sample is uncertain. The sequenced sample was peripheral blood. The genes are TRBV7-2 and TRBJ1-5; a possible D gene is TRBD1 (6 bases). The CDR3 sequence: CASSLERGNQPQHF. The CDR3 nucleotides read TGTGCCAGCAGCTTAGAAAGGGGGAATCAGCCCCAGCATTTT.